This TCR beta chain was captured by sequencing in a study of early T cells in non-severe SARS-CoV-2 infection. This clonotype was observed a handful of times. CDR3 length: 15 amino acids. V lost 5 bases and J lost 5, with 19 bases in between. The germline V gene has CDR1 MNHEY and CDR2 SMNVEV (reference sequence). Unique molecular identifiers were affixed to single, distinct cDNA molecules. TCRdb analysed the 5' RACE reads with MiXCR anew, one entry per CDR3 protein. The sample lists some 80,000 distinct CDR3 sequences, 5% occurring once. This chain joins TRBV27 and TRBJ2-7; no definite D call. The clonotype comes from an adult who was a healthcare worker with PCR-confirmed SARS-CoV-2 infection or an uninfected control (not recorded which). The material was whole blood, obtained at baseline. DNA of the CDR3: TGTGCCAGCAGTCCCCGAATCCGGACGACGGACGAGCAGTACTTC. Amino acid sequence: CASSPRIRTTDEQYF.